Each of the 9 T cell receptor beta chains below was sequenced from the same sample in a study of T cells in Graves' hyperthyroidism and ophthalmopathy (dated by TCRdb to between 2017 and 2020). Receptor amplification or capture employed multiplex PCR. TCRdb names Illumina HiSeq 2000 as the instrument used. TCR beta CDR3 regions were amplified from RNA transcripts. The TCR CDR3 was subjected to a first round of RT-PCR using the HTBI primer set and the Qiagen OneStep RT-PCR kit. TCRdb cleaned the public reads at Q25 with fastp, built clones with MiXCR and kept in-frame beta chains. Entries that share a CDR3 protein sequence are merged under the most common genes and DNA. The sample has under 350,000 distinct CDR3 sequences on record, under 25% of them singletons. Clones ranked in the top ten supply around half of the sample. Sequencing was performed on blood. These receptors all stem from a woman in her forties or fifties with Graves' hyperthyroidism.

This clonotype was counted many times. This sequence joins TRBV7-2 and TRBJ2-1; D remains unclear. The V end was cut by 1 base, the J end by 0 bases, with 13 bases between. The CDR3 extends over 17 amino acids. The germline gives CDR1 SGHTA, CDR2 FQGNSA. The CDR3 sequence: CASSLGTLRSSYNEQFF. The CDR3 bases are TGTGCCAGCAGCTTAGGGACGCTCCGGAGCTCCTACAATGAGCAGTTCTTC. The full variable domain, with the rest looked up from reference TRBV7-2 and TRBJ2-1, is GAGVSQSPSNKVTEKGKDVELRCDPISGHTALYWYRQSLGQGLEFLIYFQGNSAPDKSGLPSDRFSAERTGGSVSTLTIQRTQQEDSAVYLCASSLGTLRSSYNEQFFGPGTRLTVL.

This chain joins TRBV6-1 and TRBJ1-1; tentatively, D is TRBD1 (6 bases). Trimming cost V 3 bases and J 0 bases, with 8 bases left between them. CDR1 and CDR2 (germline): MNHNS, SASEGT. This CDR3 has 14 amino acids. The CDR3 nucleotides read TGTGCCAGCAGTGACGACAGGCTGAACACTGAAGCTTTCTTT. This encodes CASSDDRLNTEAFF.

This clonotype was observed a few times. The CDR3 loop reads CSVEFDGYTF. CDR3 bases: TGCAGCGTTGAGTTCGATGGCTACACCTTC. The rearrangement uses TRBV29-1 and TRBJ1-2; D is unresolved. Trimming removed 3 bases at V and 6 bases at J, with 5 bases between. This CDR3 spans 10 amino acids. Germline values: CDR1 SQVTM, CDR2 ANQGSEA. Together with reference TRBV29-1 and TRBJ1-2, the CDR3 gives the full variable domain: SAVISQKPSRDICQRGTSLTIQCQVDSQVTMMFWYRQQPGQSLTLIATANQGSEATYESGFVIDKFPISRPNLTFSTLTVSNMSPEDSSIYLCSVEFDGYTFGSGTRLTVV.

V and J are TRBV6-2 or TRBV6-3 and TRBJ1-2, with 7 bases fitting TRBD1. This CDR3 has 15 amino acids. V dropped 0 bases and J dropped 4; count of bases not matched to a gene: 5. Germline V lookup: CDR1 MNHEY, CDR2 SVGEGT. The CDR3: CASSYSAGGSYGYTF. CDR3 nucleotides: TGTGCCAGCAGTTACTCGGCAGGGGGGTCCTATGGCTACACCTTC.

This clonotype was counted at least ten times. The CDR3 loop reads CASSFIGREQFF. CDR3 in DNA: TGTGCCAGCAGTTTCATCGGGCGTGAGCAGTTCTTC. The chain joins TRBV28 to TRBJ2-1; D gene unclear. Between the trimmed V and J ends, which lost 3 bases and 9 bases, there was a span of 9 bases. The germline gives CDR1 MDHEN, CDR2 SYDVKM. CDR3 length equals 12 residues. The complete variable domain, with remaining parts taken from reference TRBV28 and TRBJ2-1, reads DVKVTQSSRYLVKRTGEKVFLECVQDMDHENMFWYRQDPGLGLRLIYFSYDVKMKEKGDIPEGYSVSREKKERFSLILESASTNQTSMYLCASSFIGREQFFGPGTRLTVL.

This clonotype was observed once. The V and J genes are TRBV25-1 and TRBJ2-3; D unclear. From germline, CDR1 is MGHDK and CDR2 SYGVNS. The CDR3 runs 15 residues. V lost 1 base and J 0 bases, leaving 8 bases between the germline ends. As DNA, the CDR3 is TGTGCCAGCAGTGAATCCCCGTTAAGCACAGATACGCAGTATTTT. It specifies CASSESPLSTDTQYF. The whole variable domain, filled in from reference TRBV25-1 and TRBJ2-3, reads EADIYQTPRYLVIGTGKKITLECSQTMGHDKMYWYQQDPGMELHLIHYSYGVNSTEKGDLSSESTVSRIRTEHFPLTLESARPSHTSQYLCASSESPLSTDTQYFGPGTRLTVL.

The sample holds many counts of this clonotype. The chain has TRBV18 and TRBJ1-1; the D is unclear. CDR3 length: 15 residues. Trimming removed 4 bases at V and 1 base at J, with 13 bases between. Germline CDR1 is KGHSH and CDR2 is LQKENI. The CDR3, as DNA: TGTGCCAGCTCACGGGATGGACCGTCGAACACTGAAGCTTTCTTT. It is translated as CASSRDGPSNTEAFF.

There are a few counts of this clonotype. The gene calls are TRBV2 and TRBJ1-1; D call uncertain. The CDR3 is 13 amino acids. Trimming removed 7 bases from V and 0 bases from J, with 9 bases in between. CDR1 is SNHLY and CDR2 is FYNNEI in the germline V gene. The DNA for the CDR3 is TGTGCCAGCATGGGCCAGTTGAACACTGAAGCTTTCTTT. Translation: CASMGQLNTEAFF.

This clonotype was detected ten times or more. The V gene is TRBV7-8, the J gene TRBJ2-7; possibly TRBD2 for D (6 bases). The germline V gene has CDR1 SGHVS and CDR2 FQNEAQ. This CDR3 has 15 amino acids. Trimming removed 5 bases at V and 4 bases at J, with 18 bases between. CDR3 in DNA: TGTGCCAGCAGCCCACTAGCCCGCTTAGGTTACGAGCAGTACTTC. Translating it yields CASSPLARLGYEQYF.